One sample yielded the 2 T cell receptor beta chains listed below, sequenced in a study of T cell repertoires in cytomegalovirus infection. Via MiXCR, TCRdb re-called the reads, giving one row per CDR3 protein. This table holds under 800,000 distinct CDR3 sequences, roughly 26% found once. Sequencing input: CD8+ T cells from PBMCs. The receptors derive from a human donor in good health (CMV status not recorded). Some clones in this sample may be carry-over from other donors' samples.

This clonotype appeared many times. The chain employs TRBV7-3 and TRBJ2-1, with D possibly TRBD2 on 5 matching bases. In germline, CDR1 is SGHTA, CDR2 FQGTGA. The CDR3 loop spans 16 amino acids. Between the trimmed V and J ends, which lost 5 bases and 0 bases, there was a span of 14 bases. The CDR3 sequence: CASSPSEGLSYNEQFF. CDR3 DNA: TGTGCCAGCAGCCCATCTGAGGGCCTCTCCTACAATGAGCAGTTCTTC.

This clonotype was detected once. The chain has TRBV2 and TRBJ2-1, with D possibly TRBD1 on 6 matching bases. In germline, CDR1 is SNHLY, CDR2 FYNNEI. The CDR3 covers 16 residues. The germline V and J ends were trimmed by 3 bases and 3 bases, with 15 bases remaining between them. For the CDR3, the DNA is TGTGCCAGCAGTGAGTCTGGTGGACAGCTCTACAATGAGCAGTTCTTC. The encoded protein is CASSESGGQLYNEQFF.